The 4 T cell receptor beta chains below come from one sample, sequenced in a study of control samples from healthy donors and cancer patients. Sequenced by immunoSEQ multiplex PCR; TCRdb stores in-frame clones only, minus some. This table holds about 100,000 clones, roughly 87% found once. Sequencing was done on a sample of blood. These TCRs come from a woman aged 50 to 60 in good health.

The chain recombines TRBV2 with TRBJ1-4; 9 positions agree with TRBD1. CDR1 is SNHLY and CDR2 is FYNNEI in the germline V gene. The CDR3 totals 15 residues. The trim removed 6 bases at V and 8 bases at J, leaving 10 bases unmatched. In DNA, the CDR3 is TGTGCCAGCAGGGGTTTACGGACAGGGGCGGAAAAACTGTTTTTT. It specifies CASRGLRTGAEKLFF.

The CDR3, as DNA: TGTGCCAGCAGCCTACGGGGACTAGCGTCGCAAGAGACCCAGTACTTC. It specifies CASSLRGLASQETQYF. This chain links TRBV13 with TRBJ2-5; 10 bases fit TRBD2. Germline values: CDR1 PRHDT, CDR2 FYEKMQ (reference sequence). This CDR3 comprises 16 residues. Trimming at V came to 5 bases and at J to 2 bases, leaving 8 bases not matched to a gene. The variable domain in full, completed from reference TRBV13 and TRBJ2-5, reads AAGVIQSPRHLIKEKRETATLKCYPIPRHDTVYWYQQGPGQDPQFLISFYEKMQSDKGSIPDRFSAQQFSDYHSELNMSSLELGDSALYFCASSLRGLASQETQYFGPGTRLLVL.

The CDR3 here is CASSLGPVGGQGELFF. CDR3 nucleotides: TGTGCCAGCAGCTTAGGGCCCGTCGGTGGTCAGGGGGAGCTGTTTTTT. This chain connects TRBV7-3 to TRBJ2-2; D remains ambiguous. Looked up from germline, CDR1 is SGHTA and CDR2 is FQGTGA. V lost 2 bases and J 8 bases, leaving 18 bases between the germline ends. CDR3 length equals 16 residues. Variable domain in full (rest from reference TRBV7-3 and TRBJ2-2): GAGVSQTPSNKVTEKGKYVELRCDPISGHTALYWYRQSLGQGPEFLIYFQGTGAADDSGLPNDRFFAVRPEGSVSTLKIQRTERGDSAVYLCASSLGPVGGQGELFFGEGSRLTVL.

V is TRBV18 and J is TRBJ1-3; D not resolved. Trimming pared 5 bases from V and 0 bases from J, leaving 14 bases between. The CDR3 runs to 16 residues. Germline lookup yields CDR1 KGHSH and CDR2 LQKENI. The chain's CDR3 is CASSVTVQLSGNTIYF. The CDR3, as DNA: TGTGCCAGCTCAGTGACGGTCCAGCTCTCTGGAAACACCATATATTTT.